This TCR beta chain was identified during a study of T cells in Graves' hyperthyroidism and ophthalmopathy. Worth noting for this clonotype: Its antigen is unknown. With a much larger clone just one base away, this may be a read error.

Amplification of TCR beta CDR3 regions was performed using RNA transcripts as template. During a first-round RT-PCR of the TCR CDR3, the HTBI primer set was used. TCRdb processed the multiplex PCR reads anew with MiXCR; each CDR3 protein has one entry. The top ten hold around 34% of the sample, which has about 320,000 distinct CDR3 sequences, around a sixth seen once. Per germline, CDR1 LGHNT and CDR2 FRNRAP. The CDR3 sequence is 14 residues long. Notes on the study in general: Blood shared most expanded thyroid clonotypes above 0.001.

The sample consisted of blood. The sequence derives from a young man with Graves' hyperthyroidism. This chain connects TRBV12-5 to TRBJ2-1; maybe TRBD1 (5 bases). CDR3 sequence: CAGGLGLLRDEQFF. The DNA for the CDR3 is TGTGCTGGTGGTTTGGGTCTCCTCAGGGATGAGCAGTTCTTC.